The 20 T cell receptor beta chains given below trace back to one sample, sequenced in a study of regulatory T cells in long-lasting Graves disease. Investigators prepared the TCR beta libraries by applying iRepertoire HTBI primers and Arm-PCR of CDR3 regions. In TCRdb, the multiplex PCR reads were re-called with MiXCR into one record per CDR3 protein. Of approximately 350,000 distinct CDR3 sequences listed, over 15% are singletons. The time point was: newly diagnosed GD, antithyroid drugs for less than 3 months. With RNA extracted from PBMCs as input, the TCR library was made. The data were also submitted as part of a second study, on T cells in Graves' hyperthyroidism and ophthalmopathy.

The sequenced sample was peripheral blood mononuclear cells (PBMCs), obtained at new diagnosis, from a patient treated with antithyroid drugs. These receptors originate from a man aged 35 to 55 with Graves disease.

There are many counts of this clonotype. J is TRBJ2-5 and V is TRBV5-1; 8 nucleotides agree with TRBD1. The CDR3 sequence is 15 residues long. Losses at the gene ends were 3 bases for V and 2 bases for J; bases not matched to a gene: 6. Germline V gives CDR1 SGHRS, CDR2 YFSETQ. CDR3 region: CASSWGTGLQETQYF. The CDR3 DNA reads as TGCGCCAGCAGCTGGGGGACAGGCCTTCAAGAGACCCAGTACTTC.

This clonotype showed up many times. The V gene is TRBV6-4, the J gene TRBJ1-2; tentatively, D is TRBD1 (5 bases). CDR3 length equals 14 residues. Trimming removed 0 bases from V and 6 bases from J, with 11 bases in between. CDR1 and CDR2 (germline): MRHNA, SNTAGT. This CDR3 is CASSDSDGADGYTF. The CDR3 DNA is TGTGCCAGCAGTGACTCTGATGGGGCTGATGGCTACACCTTC.

The chain joins TRBV7-9 to TRBJ2-2; possible D gene TRBD2, 5 bases. The germline V and J ends were trimmed by 3 bases and 2 bases, with 7 bases remaining between them. This CDR3 region has 14 residues. Germline CDR1 reads SEHNR; CDR2 reads FQNEAQ (reference sequence). CDR3 nucleotides: TGTGCCAGCAGCTTCTCGGGAAACACCGGGGAGCTGTTTTTT. Encoded protein: CASSFSGNTGELFF. Based on the CDR3 plus reference TRBV7-9 and TRBJ2-2, the full variable domain is DTGVSQNPRHKITKRGQNVTFRCDPISEHNRLYWYRQTLGQGPEFLTYFQNEAQLEKSRLLSDRFSAERPKGSFSTLEIQRTEQGDSAMYLCASSFSGNTGELFFGEGSRLTVL.

The sample holds many counts of this clonotype. V is TRBV7-9 and J is TRBJ2-5; 8 bases align to TRBD1. Germline CDR1 is SEHNR and CDR2 is FQNEAQ (reference sequence). This CDR3 comprises 20 residues. The V and J ends lost 2 bases and 0 bases, in that order; junction bases with no gene match: 17. The CDR3, as DNA: TGTGCCAGCAGCTTAAGGGGACCAGGGGGCGAACAGCGGAACCAAGAGACCCAGTACTTC. This translates into CASSLRGPGGEQRNQETQYF.

This clonotype was seen repeatedly, ten times or more. The chain combines TRBV18 with TRBJ1-5; D remains unclear. Germline assignment: CDR1 KGHSH and CDR2 LQKENI. The CDR3 extends over 13 amino acids. V was clipped by 2 bases and J by 9 bases, with 11 bases between them. The CDR3: CASSPTEVSPQHF. CDR3 DNA sequence: TGTGCCAGCTCACCAACGGAGGTGTCGCCCCAGCATTTT. Full variable domain (remainder filled in from reference TRBV18 and TRBJ1-5): NAGVMQNPRHLVRRRGQEARLRCSPMKGHSHVYWYRQLPEEGLKFMVYLQKENIIDESGMPKERFSAEFPKEGPSILRIQQVVRGDSAAYFCASSPTEVSPQHFGDGTRLSIL.

In this sample, this clonotype turned up many times. The chain has TRBV12-3 or TRBV12-4 and TRBJ2-7, with 10 bases that match TRBD1. This CDR3 is built from 12 residues. J was trimmed by 5 bases and V by 6 bases; bases with no gene match: 1. In DNA, the CDR3 is TGTGCCAGCAGGGGGACAGGGGACGAGCAGTACTTC. It yields the protein CASRGTGDEQYF.

This clonotype occurred a few times. The gene calls are TRBV4-1 and TRBJ2-3, with D perhaps TRBD1 (6 bases). The V gene's germline CDR1 is MGHRA and CDR2 YSYEKL. This CDR3 spans 13 amino acids. The CDR3 DNA reads as TGCGCTACGACAGGCGGTGGGGGAGATACGCAGTATTTT. Translated, it gives CATTGGGGDTQYF.

Many counts were recorded for this clonotype. The chain uses TRBV28 and TRBJ2-3; 8 bases are a match to TRBD1. Germline CDR1 reads MDHEN; CDR2 reads SYDVKM. CDR3 length equals 13 residues. This CDR3 is CVTTGAGSDTQYF. The DNA of the CDR3 is TGTGTAACGACAGGGGCAGGGTCAGATACGCAGTATTTT.

This sequence joins TRBV6-2 or TRBV6-3 and TRBJ1-2, with a possible D match to TRBD1 (6 bases). Trimming cost V 5 bases and J 5 bases, with 18 bases left between them. Germline V gene sequence: CDR1 MNHEY, CDR2 SVGEGT. The CDR3 runs 15 residues. The CDR3 here is CASSEWNREIYGYTF. The CDR3 nucleotides are TGTGCCAGCAGTGAATGGAACAGGGAAATATATGGCTACACCTTC.

This clonotype was seen many times. The V gene is TRBV7-9, the J gene TRBJ2-1; D remains unclear. The germline CDR1 and CDR2 sequences are SEHNR and FQNEAQ (reference sequence). The CDR3 sequence is 14 residues long. V shed 0 bases and J shed 3 bases, with 6 bases lying between them. The CDR3 is CASSLASFYNEQFF. The CDR3 region has the DNA TGTGCCAGCAGCTTAGCTAGTTTCTACAATGAGCAGTTCTTC.

This clonotype was recorded at least ten times. The chain has TRBV13 and TRBJ2-2, with 9 bases identical to TRBD2. The V gene's germline CDR1 is PRHDT and CDR2 FYEKMQ (reference sequence). This CDR3 is built from 16 residues. V lost 5 bases and J lost 1; bases outside the gene matches: 5. This CDR3 reads CASSAAGGKNTGELFF. CDR3 nucleotide sequence: TGTGCCAGCAGCGCAGCGGGGGGCAAGAACACCGGGGAGCTGTTTTTT.

There are many counts of this clonotype. The CDR3 sequence is CASSLGGSEQPQHF. CDR3 bases: TGTGCCAGCAGCTTGGGGGGGTCGGAACAGCCCCAGCATTTT. J is TRBJ1-5 and V is TRBV5-4, with D perhaps matching TRBD1 (5 bases). The germline V gene encodes CDR1 SGHNT and CDR2 YYREEE (reference sequence). The CDR3 covers 14 residues. The ends were cut back, 0 bases at V and 7 bases at J, with 11 bases in the middle. The complete variable domain, with remaining parts taken from reference TRBV5-4 and TRBJ1-5, reads ETGVTQSPTHLIKTRGQQVTLRCSSQSGHNTVSWYQQALGQGPQFIFQYYREEENGRGNFPPRFSGLQFPNYSSELNVNALELDDSALYLCASSLGGSEQPQHFGDGTRLSIL.

This clonotype was detected many times. One end of the junction is discordant with germline, which a read error may explain. The chain is built from TRBV20-1 and TRBJ2-7; D is perhaps TRBD2 (6 bases). CDR3 length: 12 residues. Germline-derived CDR1 and CDR2 are DFQATT and SNEGSKA (reference sequence). The CDR3 DNA follows: TGCAGTGCTGACACAGGACCAACTAGCCGTCACTTC. Amino acids: CSADTGPTSRHF.

This clonotype was observed a few times. The J gene is TRBJ2-2, the V gene TRBV19; weak D call: TRBD1 (6 bases). The germline CDR1 and CDR2 sequences are LNHDA and SQIVND (reference sequence). Trimming removed 6 bases at V and 6 bases at J, with 14 bases between. The CDR3 is made up of 14 amino acids. The CDR3 protein is CASRLQGRAGELFF. In DNA, the CDR3 is TGTGCCAGTAGGCTACAGGGTAGGGCCGGGGAGCTGTTTTTT.

Turning to this clonotype: One base away lies a much larger clone, so this may be a sequencing read error. J is TRBJ2-2 and V is TRBV3-1; TRBD1 agrees at 8 bases. Germline loops: CDR1 LGHDT, CDR2 YNNKEL (reference sequence). This CDR3 contains 13 residues. The V segment lost 3 bases and the J segment 10 bases; nucleotides outside the gene matches: 4. DNA of the CDR3: TGTGCCAGCAGCCACCAGGGGGCTCAGGAGCTGTTTTTT. It codes for CASSHQGAQELFF. Full variable domain (remainder filled in from reference TRBV3-1 and TRBJ2-2): DTAVSQTPKYLVTQMGNDKSIKCEQNLGHDTMYWYKQDSKKFLKIMFSYNNKELIINETVPNRFSPKSPDKAHLNLHINSLELGDSAVYFCASSHQGAQELFFGEGSRLTVL.

This clonotype was found many times. The V call is TRBV2, the J call TRBJ2-5; D is tentatively TRBD1 or TRBD2 (5 bases each). V was pared by 5 bases and J by 1 base, with 17 bases between. CDR3 length: 16 residues. Germline V CDR1 and CDR2: SNHLY, FYNNEI. CDR3 amino acids: CASSSQGRGGQETQYF. The CDR3 DNA sequence: TGTGCCAGCAGTTCTCAGGGACGAGGCGGCCAAGAGACCCAGTACTTC.

This clonotype was counted only a few times. The chain is built from TRBV20-1 and TRBJ2-7; TRBD1 might be the D (6 bases). The germline V gene has CDR1 DFQATT and CDR2 SNEGSKA (reference sequence). The CDR3 is made up of 12 amino acids. The V end was cut by 6 bases, the J end by 3 bases, with 12 bases between. The CDR3 region is CSAPGQIYEQYF. The DNA for the CDR3 is TGCAGTGCCCCCGGACAGATCTACGAGCAGTACTTC.

This clonotype was counted ten times or more. V gene TRBV30 combines with J gene TRBJ2-7; unclear D gene. The ends were cut back, 3 bases at V and 0 bases at J, with 12 bases in the middle. The CDR3 runs 14 residues. Germline V gene sequence: CDR1 GTSNPN, CDR2 SVGIG (reference sequence). The CDR3, as DNA: TGTGCCTGGAGCCTCTTAGGCAGCTCCTACGAGCAGTACTTC. Its protein product is CAWSLLGSSYEQYF.

This chain links TRBV5-4 with TRBJ1-1; tentative D call: TRBD1 (6 bases). Germline V gene lookup returns CDR1 SGHNT and CDR2 YYREEE (reference sequence). The V gene lost 0 bases and the J gene lost 1 base, with 16 bases spanning the gap. The CDR3 totals 17 residues. In nucleotides, the CDR3 is TGTGCCAGCAGCTTGGAGGTAGGGGGAATGGGGAACACTGAAGCTTTCTTT. Translation gives CASSLEVGGMGNTEAFF.

The chain has TRBV9 and TRBJ2-1; 7 positions agree with TRBD2. The J call could be wrong; TRBJ2-5 is a better fit for the DNA end. The germline gives CDR1 SGDLS, CDR2 YYNGEE. This CDR3 comprises 15 residues. The CDR3 loop is CASSGTRLVGETQYF. Written as DNA, the CDR3 is TGTGCCAGCAGCGGGACTAGACTGGTTGGAGAGACCCAGTACTTC.